The rows below give T cell receptor beta chains drawn from one sample of a study of T cell changes during pregnancy in multiple sclerosis. Generated by immunoSEQ multiplex PCR, the TCRdb table keeps only in-frame clones and is missing some. The repertoire holds 55,000 to 65,000 clones, with approximately 94% as singletons. The sample here was CD8+ T cells from peripheral blood mononuclear cells, taken in the third trimester of pregnancy. All receptors derive from a female donor with multiple sclerosis, enrolled in a pregnancy study. The CDR3 runs from the conserved cysteine through the conserved F or W. D genes are given only for firm matches. Where a row states a size, it is once, few, many or the class of an expanded clone; other rows omit it.

j_gene	v_gene	d_gene	abundance	CDR3aa	CDR3nt
TRBJ2-3	TRBV5-1	TRBD2	-	CASSSRLAGTTDTQYF	TGCGCCAGCAGCAGCCGACTAGCGGGAACCACAGATACGCAGTATTTT
TRBJ1-3	TRBV7-9	TRBD1	once	CASSLGFGQGGNTIYF	TGTGCCAGCAGCTTAGGTTTTGGACAGGGTGGGAACACCATATATTTT
TRBJ1-1	TRBV28	TRBD1	-	CASRQTGTGNTEAFF	TGTGCCAGCAGACAAACCGGGACAGGGAACACTGAAGCTTTCTTT
TRBJ2-3	TRBV27	TRBD1	-	CASSPWTGGRADTQYF	TGTGCCAGCAGTCCCTGGACAGGGGGCCGCGCAGATACGCAGTATTTT
TRBJ2-1	TRBV7-2	-	-	CASSSPYNEQFF	TGTGCCAGCAGCTCCCCATACAATGAGCAGTTCTTC
TRBJ2-3	TRBV5-1	TRBD2	-	CASSQGLAGGDTQYF	TGCGCCAGCAGCCAGGGACTAGCGGGAGGCGATACGCAGTATTTT
TRBJ2-1	TRBV30	TRBD1	-	CALGTENSYNEQFF	TGTGCCTTGGGGACAGAGAACTCCTACAATGAGCAGTTCTTC
TRBJ2-7	TRBV5-4	TRBD2	-	CASSPSGSSYEQYF	TGTGCCAGCAGCCCAAGCGGGAGCTCCTACGAGCAGTACTTC
TRBJ2-1	TRBV6-4	TRBD2	-	CASSVLAGANEQFF	TGTGCCAGCAGTGTGTTAGCGGGAGCCAATGAGCAGTTCTTC
TRBJ2-1	TRBV6-5	TRBD2	-	CASSYRSGNNEQFF	TGTGCCAGCAGTTACCGGAGCGGGAACAATGAGCAGTTCTTC
TRBJ1-4	TRBV6-1	TRBD1	once	CASSLPTGYSEKLFF	TGTGCCAGCAGTCTACCGACAGGGTATAGTGAAAAACTGTTTTTT
TRBJ2-7	TRBV5-1	TRBD2	-	CASRMTSGPHLSYEQYF	TGCGCCAGCAGGATGACTAGCGGGCCCCACCTTTCCTACGAGCAGTACTTC
TRBJ1-2	TRBV2	TRBD1	-	CASSDWDRGLISYGYTF	TGTGCCAGCAGTGATTGGGACAGGGGGCTGATTAGCTATGGCTACACCTTC
TRBJ1-4	TRBV19	-	-	CAGKEGNEKLFF	TGTGCCGGTAAGGAGGGGAATGAAAAACTGTTTTTT
TRBJ1-4	TRBV7-9	-	-	CASSLGGQGLEKLFF	TGTGCCAGCAGCTTAGGTGGTCAGGGGCTCGAAAAACTGTTTTTT
TRBJ2-1	TRBV9	TRBD2	-	CASSASSGDSYNEQFF	TGTGCCAGCAGCGCGTCTAGCGGTGATTCCTACAATGAGCAGTTCTTC
TRBJ2-1	TRBV5-6	TRBD2	-	CASSLPWTSGEQFF	TGTGCCAGCAGCTTGCCCTGGACTAGCGGGGAGCAGTTCTTC
TRBJ2-7	TRBV18	TRBD2	-	CASSLTTRGTSGRGYEQYF	TGTGCCAGCTCTCTTACCACCCGGGGGACTAGCGGGAGGGGATACGAGCAGTACTTC
TRBJ2-7	TRBV4-1	TRBD1	-	CASSYPGQGTDEQYF	TGCGCCAGCAGCTATCCGGGACAGGGGACAGACGAGCAGTACTTC
TRBJ1-1	TRBV19	TRBD1	-	CASSPLTGRTEAFF	TGTGCCAGTAGTCCACTGACAGGGCGGACTGAAGCTTTCTTT
TRBJ1-4	TRBV14	-	-	CASSLFRGSNEKLFF	TGTGCCAGCAGCCTGTTTAGGGGGAGTAATGAAAAACTGTTTTTT